Below are 32 T cell receptor beta chains sequenced from a single sample in a study of Graves' ophthalmopathy and Graves' hyperthyroidism. Amplifying from RNA transcripts, the study obtained TCR beta CDR3 regions. The first round was an RT-PCR with HTBI primers, and the second round was a multiplex PCR. TCRdb re-derived calls from the multiplex PCR reads in MiXCR, one entry per CDR3 protein. The table shows 650,000 to 900,000 distinct CDR3 sequences, with roughly two fifths occurring only once. Source material: peripheral blood. Receptor source: an adult man with Graves' ophthalmopathy.

This clonotype came up many times. The chain joins TRBV29-1 to TRBJ2-7; perhaps TRBD1 as D (6 bases). The CDR3 spans 13 residues. Germline V lookup: CDR1 SQVTM, CDR2 ANQGSEA. V was shortened by 8 bases and J by 4 bases, with 18 bases between the two germline ends. The CDR3: CSILGTRGYEQYF. The CDR3 DNA reads as TGCAGCATACTCGGGACAAGGGGATACGAGCAGTACTTC.

This chain connects TRBV6-4 to TRBJ2-3; weak D call: TRBD1 (6 bases). The CDR3 length is 16 residues. Germline V lookup: CDR1 MRHNA, CDR2 SNTAGT. Trimming stripped 3 bases from V and 6 bases from J, with 19 bases between. CDR3: CASSEATAWGPDTQYF. The CDR3 DNA reads TGTGCCAGCAGTGAAGCGACAGCGTGGGGGCCGGATACGCAGTATTTT.

CDR3 DNA: TGTGCCAGCAGTTACTGGGCGGGAGGGCGTGACGAGCAGTACTTC. Translated: CASSYWAGGRDEQYF. The J gene is TRBJ2-7, the V gene TRBV2, with TRBD2 matching 9 bases. The germline V gene encodes CDR1 SNHLY and CDR2 FYNNEI. CDR3 size: 15 residues. Trimming took 5 bases from V and 5 from J; bases not matched to a gene: 10.

Concerning this clonotype: One end of the junction fails to match germline, which may point to a read error. This chain joins TRBV29-1 and TRBJ1-3; the match to TRBD1 covers 8 bases. The CDR3 spans 12 residues. Germline CDR1 and CDR2: SQVTM and ANQGSEA. The CDR3 loop is CSAEGQGKTIYF. In DNA, the CDR3 is TGCAGCGCTGAAGGACAGGGAAAGACCATATATTTT.

The chain combines TRBV11-2 with TRBJ1-5; D uncertain. V was shortened by 5 bases and J by 0 bases, with 14 bases between the two germline ends. CDR1 SGHAT and CDR2 FQNNGV come from the germline V gene. This CDR3 has 16 residues. In DNA, the CDR3 is TGTGCCAGCAGCCGAGGAAGAGCTTATAGCAATCAGCCCCAGCATTTT. Translation gives CASSRGRAYSNQPQHF.

This clonotype was counted many times. The chain combines TRBV7-9 with TRBJ1-2; no clear D gene. The V end lost 5 bases, the J end lost 4 bases, and 11 bases lay between the germline ends. The germline V gene has CDR1 SEHNR and CDR2 FQNEAQ (reference sequence). The CDR3 contains 13 residues. The CDR3: CASSGTRRYGYTF. CDR3 nucleotides: TGTGCCAGCAGCGGAACCCGACGCTATGGCTACACCTTC.

J is TRBJ2-5 and V is TRBV5-1, with 9 bases matching TRBD2. V trimming: 3 bases; J trimming: 5 bases; junction bases outside the gene matches: 5. In germline, CDR1 is SGHRS, CDR2 YFSETQ. The CDR3 spans 14 residues. The CDR3 is CASSWTSEGETQYF. DNA of the CDR3: TGCGCCAGCAGCTGGACTAGCGAGGGTGAGACCCAGTACTTC. The entire variable domain, with the rest obtained from reference TRBV5-1 and TRBJ2-5, is as follows: KAGVTQTPRYLIKTRGQQVTLSCSPISGHRSVSWYQQTPGQGLQFLFEYFSETQRNKGNFPGRFSGRQFSNSRSEMNVSTLELGDSALYLCASSWTSEGETQYFGPGTRLLVL.

This clonotype turned up a few times. The V and J genes are TRBV18 and TRBJ2-5; TRBD1 might be the D (6 bases). The CDR3 loop spans 14 amino acids. Germline V CDR1 and CDR2: KGHSH, LQKENI. The germline V and J ends were trimmed by 5 bases and 6 bases, with 16 bases remaining between them. The CDR3 nucleotides are TGTGCCAGCTCAGAAGGGGTGGACAGTCAGACCCAGTACTTC. This encodes CASSEGVDSQTQYF. Together with reference TRBV18 and TRBJ2-5, the CDR3 gives the full variable domain: NAGVMQNPRHLVRRRGQEARLRCSPMKGHSHVYWYRQLPEEGLKFMVYLQKENIIDESGMPKERFSAEFPKEGPSILRIQQVVRGDSAAYFCASSEGVDSQTQYFGPGTRLLVL.

This clonotype was picked up a small number of times. The chain recombines TRBV6-1 with TRBJ2-7, with D perhaps matching TRBD1 (6 bases). Germline V gene data show CDR1 as MNHNS and CDR2 as SASEGT. V was pared by 6 bases and J by 1 base, with 10 bases between. CDR3 length: 13 amino acids. The CDR3 DNA reads as TGTGCCAGCAGGGACAGCGCGTCCTACGAGCAGTACTTC. Protein product: CASRDSASYEQYF.

Notes on this clonotype: The junction shows a germline mismatch at one end, possibly a read error. The chain is built from TRBV2 and TRBJ2-1; 8 bases are a match to TRBD1. The CDR3 has 13 amino acids. Germline V lookup: CDR1 SNHLY, CDR2 FYNNEI. The CDR3 spells CASSPDRGNEQFF. Written as DNA, the CDR3 is TGCGCCAGCAGTCCTGACAGGGGTAATGAGCAGTTCTTC.

The genes are TRBV29-1 and TRBJ2-3; no firm D call. Germline CDR1 reads SQVTM; CDR2 reads ANQGSEA. This CDR3 has 14 amino acids. The V end was cut by 4 bases, the J end by 1 base, with 12 bases between. CDR3 in amino acids: CSVVETKGTDTQYF. The CDR3 bases are TGCAGCGTTGTAGAAACCAAGGGCACAGATACGCAGTATTTT.

The chain combines TRBV25-1 with TRBJ2-5; maybe TRBD1 (6 bases). Germline-derived CDR1 and CDR2 are MGHDK and SYGVNS. CDR3 length equals 15 residues. Trimming pared 6 bases from V and 2 bases from J, leaving 16 bases between. The CDR3 is CASSQALGAQETQYF. CDR3 coding DNA: TGTGCCAGCAGCCAAGCGCTGGGGGCACAAGAGACCCAGTACTTC. The whole variable domain, remainder taken from reference TRBV25-1 and TRBJ2-5, is EADIYQTPRYLVIGTGKKITLECSQTMGHDKMYWYQQDPGMELHLIHYSYGVNSTEKGDLSSESTVSRIRTEHFPLTLESARPSHTSQYLCASSQALGAQETQYFGPGTRLLVL.

V gene TRBV25-1 combines with J gene TRBJ1-2; D is perhaps TRBD1 (6 bases). Trimming took off 8 bases at V and 8 bases at J, with 21 bases between the two ends. CDR3 size: 14 residues. Germline lookup yields CDR1 MGHDK and CDR2 SYGVNS. As DNA, the CDR3 is TGTGCCAGCTCCCAAAAACGGGGGGCAGACGGCTACACCTTC. Protein: CASSQKRGADGYTF.

V gene TRBV19 combines with J gene TRBJ2-7; 7 nucleotides line up with TRBD2. The V segment lost 5 bases and the J segment 5 bases; nucleotides outside the gene matches: 6. The length of the CDR3 is 13 residues. Germline assignment: CDR1 LNHDA and CDR2 SQIVND (reference sequence). CDR3 loop: CASSRGRRDEQYF. As DNA, the CDR3 is TGTGCCAGTAGTCGCGGGAGAAGGGACGAGCAGTACTTC.

The chain has TRBV19 and TRBJ1-5; D is unresolved. CDR1 is LNHDA, CDR2 SQIVND, per germline (reference sequence). The CDR3 totals 12 residues. V was cut by 3 bases and J by 7 bases, with 7 bases left in between. The CDR3 nucleotides are TGTGCCAGTAGTATTTTTGAACAGCCCCAGCATTTT. Protein product: CASSIFEQPQHF.

This clonotype occurred a few times. This rearrangement joins TRBV5-4 to TRBJ1-4; TRBD1 matches at 8 bases. This CDR3 is 16 amino acids long. The J segment lost 0 bases and the V segment lost 4 bases, leaving 5 bases of the junction unmatched. Germline assignment: CDR1 SGHNT and CDR2 YYREEE (reference sequence). CDR3 DNA sequence: TGTGCCAGCAGCGAGGGGACAGGTGCAACTAATGAAAAACTGTTTTTT. It specifies CASSEGTGATNEKLFF.

This clonotype has ten or more counts. The CDR3 loop is CASSPHGYTF. In DNA, the CDR3 is TGTGCCAGCAGCCCCCATGGCTACACCTTC. The chain employs TRBV7-8 and TRBJ1-2; the D is unclear. Germline V gene sequence: CDR1 SGHVS, CDR2 FQNEAQ. V was cut by 5 bases and J by 6 bases, with 4 bases left in between. The CDR3 spans 10 residues.

This clonotype was counted ten times or more. The J gene is TRBJ2-7, the V gene TRBV5-5, with a weak D call TRBD1 (6 bases). Germline CDR1 SGHKS, CDR2 YYEKEE (reference sequence). CDR3 length: 13 residues. V was shortened by 0 bases and J by 3 bases, with 7 bases between the two germline ends. The CDR3 here is CASSLVRGYEQYF. The CDR3 DNA reads TGTGCCAGCAGCTTGGTCAGGGGCTACGAGCAGTACTTC. Full variable domain (rest looked up from reference TRBV5-5 and TRBJ2-7): DAGVTQSPTHLIKTRGQQVTLRCSPISGHKSVSWYQQVLGQGPQFIFQYYEKEERGRGNFPDRFSARQFPNYSSELNVNALLLGDSALYLCASSLVRGYEQYFGPGTRLTVT.

The chain joins TRBV29-1 to TRBJ2-7, with 10 nucleotides matching TRBD2. Germline-derived CDR1 and CDR2 are SQVTM and ANQGSEA. The CDR3 has 12 amino acids. V dropped 8 bases and J dropped 6; count of bases not matched to a gene: 7. The CDR3 here is CSFSGRAGEQYF. In DNA form, the CDR3 reads TGCAGCTTCAGCGGGAGGGCCGGCGAGCAGTACTTC.

This clonotype has at least ten counts. The CDR3 nucleotides read TGCAGCGTTGAAGATCGACAGCGCTACACCTTC. This codes for CSVEDRQRYTF. The V call is TRBV29-1, the J call TRBJ1-2, with D possibly TRBD1 on 5 matching bases. The germline V gene encodes CDR1 SQVTM and CDR2 ANQGSEA. This CDR3 comprises 11 residues. The V end lost 0 bases, the J end lost 9 bases, and 8 bases lay between the germline ends.

The chain couples TRBV7-2 to TRBJ2-3; D ambiguous. Germline assignment: CDR1 SGHTA and CDR2 FQGNSA. The CDR3 runs 14 residues. Trimming shortened V by 5 bases and J by 0 bases, and 9 bases separated the two germline ends. The CDR3 sequence: CASSPTTSTDTQYF. CDR3 DNA: TGTGCCAGCAGCCCAACTACTAGCACAGATACGCAGTATTTT.

This clonotype has at least ten counts. The V call is TRBV6-6, the J call TRBJ2-5; D is unresolved. Germline CDR1 and CDR2: MNHNY and SVGAGI (reference sequence). This CDR3 comprises 14 residues. The germline V and J ends were trimmed by 2 bases and 2 bases, with 9 bases remaining between them. The CDR3 region has the DNA TGTGCCAGCAGTTACAAAGGGCCGCAAGAGACCCAGTACTTC. Amino acids: CASSYKGPQETQYF.

The V call is TRBV29-1, the J call TRBJ1-2; D unclear. Germline values: CDR1 SQVTM, CDR2 ANQGSEA. Trimming took off 3 bases at V and 12 bases at J, with 8 bases between the two ends. This CDR3 spans 9 amino acids. CDR3 coding DNA: TGCAGCGTTGAGGTTGGAAACACCTTC. Translating gives CSVEVGNTF.

The gene calls are TRBV2 and TRBJ1-6; D gene uncertain. With 5 bases removed from V and 1 base from J, the gap between germline ends came to 21 bases. Germline CDR1 SNHLY, CDR2 FYNNEI. The CDR3 has 19 amino acids. This CDR3 reads CASSLLVGSPASYNSPLHF. DNA for the CDR3: TGTGCCAGCAGTTTGTTGGTCGGATCTCCAGCTTCCTATAATTCACCCCTCCACTTT. Together with reference TRBV2 and TRBJ1-6, the CDR3 gives the full variable domain: EPEVTQTPSHQVTQMGQEVILRCVPISNHLYFYWYRQILGQKVEFLVSFYNNEISEKSEIFDDQFSVERPDGSNFTLKIRSTKLEDSAMYFCASSLLVGSPASYNSPLHFGNGTRLTVT.

This clonotype has only a few counts. The chain is built from TRBV7-9 and TRBJ2-6; D may match TRBD1 or TRBD2 (5 bases each). The CDR3 loop spans 19 amino acids. Looked up from germline, CDR1 is SEHNR and CDR2 is FQNEAQ (reference sequence). The V and J ends lost 6 bases and 0 bases respectively, with 21 bases between them. CDR3 residues: CASSPHPGRKASGANVLTF. The CDR3 region has the DNA TGTGCCAGCAGTCCACACCCGGGACGTAAGGCCTCTGGGGCCAACGTCCTGACTTTC.

This clonotype was counted a few times. The rearrangement uses TRBV9 and TRBJ2-5; D remains ambiguous. V shed 0 bases and J shed 3 bases, with 6 bases lying between them. Germline V CDR1 and CDR2: SGDLS, YYNGEE. This CDR3 is 13 amino acids long. As DNA, the CDR3 is TGTGCCAGCAGCGTAGGAGTGAAAGAGACCCAGTACTTC. This codes for CASSVGVKETQYF. The complete variable domain, with remaining parts taken from reference TRBV9 and TRBJ2-5, reads DSGVTQTPKHLITATGQRVTLRCSPRSGDLSVYWYQQSLDQGLQFLIQYYNGEERAKGNILERFSAQQFPDLHSELNLSSLELGDSALYFCASSVGVKETQYFGPGTRLLVL.

Details on this clonotype: The missing conserved phenylalanine or tryptophan at the end of this CDR3 makes a read error likely. The chain joins TRBV10-1 to TRBJ2-7; D might be TRBD2 (5 bases). The CDR3 sequence is 15 residues long. Trimming cost V 3 bases and J 5 bases, with 17 bases left between them. Germline CDR1 is WNHNN and CDR2 is SYGVQD (reference sequence). CDR3 protein: CASSDPGNSIHEQYS. As DNA, the CDR3 is TGCGCCAGCAGTGACCCGGGGAACAGCATCCACGAGCAGTACTCC.

At least ten counts were recorded for this clonotype. J is TRBJ2-7 and V is TRBV20-1; D not resolved. From germline, CDR1 is DFQATT and CDR2 SNEGSKA (reference sequence). The V gene lost 3 bases and the J gene lost 6 bases, with 9 bases spanning the gap. This CDR3 comprises 11 residues. CDR3 bases: TGCAGTGCTAGGCAGCAGTTCGAGCAGTACTTC. It translates to CSARQQFEQYF.

This clonotype was observed many times. V is TRBV7-2 and J is TRBJ2-7; D is unclear. The CDR3 runs 12 residues. Germline CDR1 is SGHTA and CDR2 is FQGNSA. V gave up 5 bases and J gave up 6 bases, with 11 bases separating them. The CDR3 DNA reads TGTGCCAGCAGCCAGTTCATCGGCGAGCAGTACTTC. It encodes CASSQFIGEQYF.

The rearrangement uses TRBV20-1 and TRBJ2-7; the D gene is possibly TRBD2 (6 bases). The germline V gene encodes CDR1 DFQATT and CDR2 SNEGSKA (reference sequence). V was trimmed by 3 bases and J by 12 bases, leaving 18 bases between them. The CDR3 totals 12 residues. CDR3 amino acids: CSASQYAGSRYF. The CDR3, as DNA: TGCAGTGCTAGTCAGTATGCGGGGAGCCGGTACTTC.

This clonotype was picked up a small number of times. The chain has TRBV11-2 and TRBJ1-6, with D hard to call. V lost 5 bases to trimming and J lost 6 bases, with 8 bases between them. Germline lookup yields CDR1 SGHAT and CDR2 FQNNGV. The CDR3 runs to 13 residues. This CDR3 is CASSPATNSPLHF. The CDR3 bases are TGTGCCAGCAGCCCCGCTACTAATTCACCCCTCCACTTT.

The chain recombines TRBV16 with TRBJ2-2, with D hard to call. Germline CDR1 and CDR2: KGHSY and FQNENV. V lost 4 bases to trimming and J lost 7 bases, with 13 bases between them. The CDR3 length is 14 residues. CDR3 DNA sequence: TGTGCCAGCAGCCCCGGGCGAAACCACGGGGAGCTGTTTTTT. It is translated as CASSPGRNHGELFF.